The 31 T cell receptor beta chains given below trace back to one sample, sequenced in a study of blood T cell repertoires in COVID-19. Only in-frame clones appear in the TCRdb table, and some are missing; sequencing was by immunoSEQ multiplex PCR. This sample carries some 290,000 clones, roughly 91% of them seen once, and the ten largest clones take roughly 11%. Source material: peripheral blood. Receptors were obtained from a woman younger than 45 with COVID-19, enrolled during active disease.

The rearrangement uses TRBV30 and TRBJ1-6; 11 positions match TRBD1. V gave up 1 base and J gave up 13 bases; unmatched junction bases: 6. Germline V gene data show CDR1 as GTSNPN and CDR2 as SVGIG (reference sequence). This CDR3 is built from 14 residues. CDR3 amino acids: CAWSGGQGASPLHF. In nucleotides, the CDR3 is TGTGCCTGGAGTGGCGGACAGGGGGCTTCCCCCCTCCACTTT.

This clone was seen only once. The rearrangement joins TRBV5-4 to TRBJ2-3; D is possibly TRBD2 (6 bases). Germline V CDR1 and CDR2: SGHNT, YYREEE (reference sequence). V lost 0 bases, J lost 5 bases, and 13 bases lay in between. CDR3 length: 15 amino acids. The CDR3 is CASSLAGRRGDTQYF. In nucleotides, the CDR3 is TGTGCCAGCAGCTTGGCCGGCCGGCGGGGAGATACGCAGTATTTT.

This sequence joins TRBV10-3 and TRBJ1-5; D call uncertain. Deletions cut 4 bases from V and 4 bases from J, with 8 bases between. CDR1 and CDR2 from the germline V gene are ENHRY and SYGVKD. The CDR3 length is 13 residues. The CDR3 loop is CAISGNPNQPQHF. CDR3 in DNA: TGTGCCATCAGTGGTAATCCGAATCAGCCCCAGCATTTT.

This clone appeared many times. The chain carries TRBV7-8 and TRBJ1-4, with a possible D match to TRBD1 (6 bases). The CDR3 is made up of 14 amino acids. Trimming pared 4 bases from V and 7 bases from J, leaving 13 bases between. CDR1 SGHVS and CDR2 FQNEAQ come from the germline V gene. The DNA of the CDR3 is TGTGCCAGCAGCTCAGAGGGACACGGTGAAAAACTGTTTTTT. Its protein product is CASSSEGHGEKLFF.

The CDR3 region is CASSSPMGSSNTEAFF. The CDR3 region has the DNA TGTGCCAGCAGCTCTCCGATGGGCAGTTCGAACACTGAAGCTTTCTTT. The chain links TRBV7-9 to TRBJ1-1; D remains unclear. This CDR3 contains 16 residues. Trimming took off 4 bases at V and 1 base at J, with 16 bases between the two ends. In germline, CDR1 is SEHNR, CDR2 FQNEAQ (reference sequence). The variable domain in full, completed from reference TRBV7-9 and TRBJ1-1, reads DTGVSQNPRHKITKRGQNVTFRCDPISEHNRLYWYRQTLGQGPEFLTYFQNEAQLEKSRLLSDRFSAERPKGSFSTLEIQRTEQGDSAMYLCASSSPMGSSNTEAFFGQGTRLTVV.

The chain is built from TRBV18 and TRBJ2-7; possible D gene TRBD1, 6 bases. Per germline, CDR1 KGHSH and CDR2 LQKENI. V lost 1 base and J lost 0, with 13 bases in between. The CDR3 is 16 amino acids. DNA of the CDR3: TGTGCCAGCTCACCACGTCAGGCAGGGGCCTCCTACGAGCAGTACTTC. It is translated as CASSPRQAGASYEQYF.

This clone appeared many times. This sequence joins TRBV2 and TRBJ1-2; TRBD1 agrees at 7 bases. The length of the CDR3 is 13 residues. V was clipped by 7 bases and J by 4 bases; unmatched bases: 6. Germline V gives CDR1 SNHLY, CDR2 FYNNEI. The CDR3 bases are TGTGCCAGCAAACCCACAGGGGTCTATGGCTACACCTTC. Translation gives CASKPTGVYGYTF.

V is TRBV6-5 and J is TRBJ2-7; TRBD1 matches 9 bases. The germline V gene encodes CDR1 MNHEY and CDR2 SVGAGI. There are 15 residues in the CDR3. J gave up 5 bases and V 0 bases, and 5 bases lay outside the gene matches. CDR3 residues: CASSYSQGALHEQYF. CDR3 nucleotide sequence: TGTGCCAGCAGTTACTCACAGGGGGCGCTTCACGAGCAGTACTTC.

The V call is TRBV2, the J call TRBJ1-2; D is undetermined. Germline-derived CDR1 and CDR2 are SNHLY and FYNNEI. The CDR3 sequence is 11 residues long. Trimming pared 1 base from V and 6 bases from J, leaving 3 bases between. The CDR3 spells CASSEGDGYTF. CDR3 bases: TGTGCCAGCAGTGAAGGAGATGGCTACACCTTC.

The chain links TRBV13 to TRBJ1-1; tentative D call: TRBD1 (6 bases). V dropped 8 bases and J dropped 5 bases, with 21 bases sitting between them. The germline V gene encodes CDR1 PRHDT and CDR2 FYEKMQ (reference sequence). CDR3 length equals 15 residues. The CDR3 spells CASSHRGRGETEAFF. The DNA of the CDR3 is TGTGCCAGCTCACATCGGGGGAGGGGGGAAACTGAAGCTTTCTTT.

This chain joins TRBV14 and TRBJ1-2; 8 bases line up with TRBD1. Germline V gives CDR1 SGHDN, CDR2 FVKESK. V gave up 6 bases and J gave up 7 bases; unmatched junction bases: 10. The CDR3 covers 14 residues. CDR3 in amino acids: CASSPLRGLGGYTF. The CDR3 DNA follows: TGTGCCAGCAGTCCACTCAGGGGGCTCGGTGGCTACACCTTC.

The chain couples TRBV18 to TRBJ1-6, with a weak D call TRBD1 (5 bases). CDR3 length: 16 residues. V was trimmed by 4 bases and J by 4 bases, leaving 14 bases between them. Germline CDR1 is KGHSH and CDR2 is LQKENI. The CDR3 DNA sequence: TGTGCCAGCTCACGAACTGACAGCAGATATAATTCACCCCTCCACTTT. The encoded protein is CASSRTDSRYNSPLHF.

This clone was seen once. The rearrangement links TRBV7-9 to TRBJ1-5; D perhaps matches TRBD1 (6 bases). CDR1 is SEHNR and CDR2 is FQNEAQ in the germline V gene (reference sequence). The CDR3 length is 16 residues. Trimming took off 1 base at V and 6 bases at J, with 16 bases between the two ends. The DNA of the CDR3 is TGTGCCAGCAGCTTAGACGGGGGGCAGGGAAGTCAGCCCCAGCATTTT. It translates to CASSLDGGQGSQPQHF.

The chain's CDR3 is CATSRGDYQETQYF. The DNA of the CDR3 is TGTGCCACCAGCAGAGGCGACTACCAAGAGACCCAGTACTTC. J is TRBJ2-5 and V is TRBV15; D gene unclear. V was clipped by 1 base and J by 0 bases, with 6 bases between them. Germline CDR1 is LNHNV and CDR2 is YYDKDF (reference sequence). CDR3 length: 14 residues. Complete variable domain (other parts from reference TRBV15 and TRBJ2-5): DAMVIQNPRYQVTQFGKPVTLSCSQTLNHNVMYWYQQKSSQAPKLLFHYYDKDFNNEADTPDNFQSRRPNTSFCFLDIRSPGLGDTAMYLCATSRGDYQETQYFGPGTRLLVL.

V gene TRBV7-2 combines with J gene TRBJ2-7, with TRBD2 identical over 10 bases. J gave up 0 bases and V 8 bases, and 7 bases lay outside the gene matches. This CDR3 contains 15 residues. Germline V gene data show CDR1 as SGHTA and CDR2 as FQGNSA. For the CDR3, the DNA is TGTGCCAGCTCGGAGCGGGGGGGTCTCTCCTACGAGCAGTACTTC. It yields the protein CASSERGGLSYEQYF.

The J gene is TRBJ2-1, the V gene TRBV10-1, with TRBD1 matching 7 bases. Germline assignment: CDR1 WNHNN and CDR2 SYGVQD (reference sequence). The length of the CDR3 is 14 residues. Trimming removed 5 bases from V and 7 bases from J; junction bases left unmatched: 8. The CDR3, as DNA: TGCGCCAGCAGTCAGCAGGGGGTGGGTAATGAGCAGTTCTTC. Its protein is CASSQQGVGNEQFF.

The chain uses TRBV19 and TRBJ2-1; 8 bases match TRBD2. CDR1 LNHDA and CDR2 SQIVND come from the germline V gene (reference sequence). The CDR3 spans 13 residues. V lost 6 bases and J lost 9; bases outside the gene matches: 7. This CDR3 reads CASRSGGPSEQFF. Written as DNA, the CDR3 is TGTGCCAGTAGGTCGGGGGGGCCGAGTGAGCAGTTCTTC.

This clone was counted a single time. The chain carries TRBV27 and TRBJ2-1, with TRBD2 matching 8 bases. The CDR3 spans 15 residues. CDR1 is MNHEY, CDR2 SMNVEV, per germline (reference sequence). V lost 4 bases to trimming and J lost 2 bases; unmatched junction nucleotides: 4. The CDR3 protein is CASSSRGGPYNEQFF. The CDR3, as DNA: TGTGCCAGCAGTTCCCGGGGGGGCCCCTACAATGAGCAGTTCTTC.

For this clone: Other DNA sequences in this specimen translate into the identical CDR3. The V call is TRBV28, the J call TRBJ2-7; 8 bases line up with TRBD1. Germline CDR1 MDHEN, CDR2 SYDVKM. The length of the CDR3 is 13 residues. The J segment lost 7 bases and the V segment lost 5 bases, leaving 7 bases of the junction unmatched. This CDR3 reads CASSTGQGGEQYF. The CDR3 DNA reads TGTGCCAGCAGTACTGGACAGGGTGGGGAGCAGTACTTC. The complete variable domain, with remaining parts taken from reference TRBV28 and TRBJ2-7, reads DVKVTQSSRYLVKRTGEKVFLECVQDMDHENMFWYRQDPGLGLRLIYFSYDVKMKEKGDIPEGYSVSREKKERFSLILESASTNQTSMYLCASSTGQGGEQYFGPGTRLTVT.

J is TRBJ2-5 and V is TRBV7-7, with TRBD2 matching over 8 bases. Germline-derived CDR1 and CDR2 are SSHAT and FNYEAQ (reference sequence). The V gene end was trimmed by 1 base and the J gene end by 5 bases; junction bases not matched to a gene: 12. The CDR3 runs 17 residues. This CDR3 is CASSLGPAGTRVETQYF. CDR3 sequence (DNA): TGTGCCAGCAGCTTAGGACCGGCCGGGACTAGGGTCGAGACCCAGTACTTC.

The chain joins TRBV2 to TRBJ1-2; tentative D call: TRBD1 (6 bases). V lost 6 bases to trimming and J lost 5 bases, with 7 bases between them. The CDR3 runs to 11 residues. In germline, CDR1 is SNHLY, CDR2 FYNNEI. Here the CDR3 reads CASRTGYGYTF. The CDR3 DNA follows: TGTGCCAGCAGAACAGGGTATGGCTACACCTTC.

This chain links TRBV9 with TRBJ2-5; 7 positions match TRBD2. Trimming cost V 0 bases and J 2 bases; bases outside gene matches: 4. CDR3 length equals 15 residues. Germline V gene sequence: CDR1 SGDLS, CDR2 YYNGEE. The CDR3 bases are TGTGCCAGCAGCGTAGGGCTAGCGGTACAAGAGACCCAGTACTTC. It translates to CASSVGLAVQETQYF.

V and J are TRBV21-1 and TRBJ2-3; the DNA was not used to check the table's D call, TRBD1. TRBV21-1 is given as a pseudogene. The CDR3 is made up of 16 amino acids. This CDR3 is CASSKGAGACTDTQYF. The CDR3 DNA reads as TGTGCCAGCAGCAAAGGTGCAGGGGCGTGCACAGATACGCAGTATTTT.

This chain links TRBV7-9 with TRBJ1-2; unclear D gene. This CDR3 is built from 13 residues. Trimming shortened V by 3 bases and J by 3 bases, and 8 bases separated the two germline ends. CDR1 and CDR2 from the germline V gene are SEHNR and FQNEAQ (reference sequence). CDR3 bases: TGTGCCAGCAGCTTCCTGCAGGACTATGGCTACACCTTC. Translated: CASSFLQDYGYTF.

This rearrangement joins TRBV11-2 to TRBJ2-7; 7 nucleotides agree with TRBD2. The germline CDR1 and CDR2 sequences are SGHAT and FQNNGV. The CDR3 runs 13 residues. V gave up 3 bases and J gave up 9 bases; unmatched junction bases: 8. CDR3 coding DNA: TGTGCCAGCAGCTTGGGGGGGAGTTTGGGGCAGTACTTC. Translation: CASSLGGSLGQYF.

The count of this clone is one. This rearrangement joins TRBV5-4 to TRBJ2-2; the match to TRBD2 covers 7 bases. The CDR3 is 13 amino acids. In germline, CDR1 is SGHNT, CDR2 YYREEE (reference sequence). V gave up 7 bases and J gave up 1 base; unmatched junction bases: 1. The CDR3 sequence is CASGRGNTGELFF. The CDR3 nucleotides are TGTGCCAGCGGGAGGGGGAACACCGGGGAGCTGTTTTTT. The entire variable domain, with the rest obtained from reference TRBV5-4 and TRBJ2-2, is as follows: ETGVTQSPTHLIKTRGQQVTLRCSSQSGHNTVSWYQQALGQGPQFIFQYYREEENGRGNFPPRFSGLQFPNYSSELNVNALELDDSALYLCASGRGNTGELFFGEGSRLTVL.

The chain employs TRBV5-4 and TRBJ1-2, with TRBD1 identical over 7 bases. After removal of 0 bases from V and 3 bases from J, the junction contained 5 bases not matched to a gene. CDR1 and CDR2 from the germline V gene are SGHNT and YYREEE (reference sequence). This CDR3 has 15 amino acids. Written as DNA, the CDR3 is TGTGCCAGCAGCTTGGCCCGAGGACAGGACTATGGCTACACCTTC. This sequence encodes CASSLARGQDYGYTF.

V and J are TRBV29-1 and TRBJ1-5, with D unresolved. The CDR3 is 14 residues long. The germline gives CDR1 SQVTM, CDR2 ANQGSEA. V lost 5 bases and J lost 0, with 11 bases in between. Here the CDR3 reads CSVSNGFSNQPQHF. CDR3 DNA sequence: TGCAGCGTTTCAAACGGTTTTAGCAATCAGCCCCAGCATTTT.

This sequence joins TRBV7-9 and TRBJ2-3; 7 positions agree with TRBD2. The CDR3 covers 15 residues. J lost 2 bases, V lost 10 bases, and 12 bases had no gene match. CDR1 is SEHNR, CDR2 FQNEAQ, per germline (reference sequence). The chain's CDR3 is CAIKREGTDTDTQYF. The CDR3 DNA follows: TGTGCCATCAAAAGGGAGGGAACTGACACAGATACGCAGTATTTT.

This sequence joins TRBV29-1 and TRBJ2-1; 10 bases align to TRBD2. Germline CDR1 SQVTM, CDR2 ANQGSEA. The CDR3 loop spans 19 amino acids. Trimming removed 1 base from V and 0 bases from J; junction bases left unmatched: 12. The DNA of the CDR3 is TGCAGCGTTGAAGTGAAGAGACTAGCGGGCCAGAGCTCCTACAATGAGCAGTTCTTC. It codes for CSVEVKRLAGQSSYNEQFF.

This chain joins TRBV5-1 and TRBJ1-3, with 10 positions matching TRBD1. Germline CDR1 and CDR2: SGHRS and YFSETQ. The CDR3 spans 15 residues. The junction had 3 bases not matched to a gene; V was cut back by 4 bases and J by 2 bases. This CDR3 is CASSRDRGPGNTIYF. The CDR3 DNA is TGCGCCAGCAGCCGGGACAGGGGACCTGGAAACACCATATATTTT.